This T cell receptor beta chain was sequenced in a study of blood T cells in healthy people across ages. With respect to this clonotype: Its antigen is unidentified.

Together with a sample-barcoded 5' primer, a J-beta primer mix was included in a second PCR lasting about 7 to 12 cycles. TCRdb re-called the 5' RACE reads through MiXCR, storing one row per CDR3 protein. The sample has fewer than 900,000 distinct CDR3 sequences, more than 40% seen once; the top ten hold approximately 22%. Study observations and caveats: Older age coincided with a roughly linear decline in TCR beta diversity per million T cells. Any changes in expanded clonotypes were possibly confounded, as donor CMV status remained unknown. With naive T cell percentage, TCR beta diversity showed a strong correlation.

Donors each provided around 9 milliliters of peripheral blood. The specimen was blood. The origin of this receptor is a woman aged 55-70 years in good health.

CDR3 sequence: CASGRGVSDNEQYF. CDR3 in DNA: TGTGCCAGCGGGAGGGGGGTATCTGACAATGAGCAGTACTTC. The rearrangement joins TRBV2 to TRBJ2-5; perhaps TRBD2 as D (7 bases). Germline CDR1 SNHLY, CDR2 FYNNEI. This CDR3 is built from 14 residues. Deletions cut 8 bases from V and 11 bases from J, with 24 bases between.